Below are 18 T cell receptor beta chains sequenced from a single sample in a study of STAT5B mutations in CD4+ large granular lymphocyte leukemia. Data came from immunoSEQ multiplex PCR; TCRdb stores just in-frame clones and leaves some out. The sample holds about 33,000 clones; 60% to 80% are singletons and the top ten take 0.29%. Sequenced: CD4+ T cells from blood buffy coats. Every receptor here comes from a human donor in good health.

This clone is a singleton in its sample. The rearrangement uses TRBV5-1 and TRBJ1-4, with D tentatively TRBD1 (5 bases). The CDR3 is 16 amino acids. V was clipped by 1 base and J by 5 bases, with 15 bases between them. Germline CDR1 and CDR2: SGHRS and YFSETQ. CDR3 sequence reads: CASSLSPHGGNEKLFF. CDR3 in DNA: TGCGCCAGCAGCTTGTCCCCGCACGGGGGGAATGAAAAACTGTTTTTT.

The CDR3 spells CSVEEPTPRWQVSYGYTF. DNA of the CDR3: TGCAGCGTTGAAGAACCCACCCCCCGGTGGCAGGTATCCTATGGCTACACCTTC. This chain connects TRBV29-1 to TRBJ1-2; D is undetermined. CDR1 is SQVTM, CDR2 ANQGSEA, per germline. Between the trimmed V and J ends, which lost 0 bases and 4 bases, there was a span of 24 bases. The CDR3 has 18 residues.

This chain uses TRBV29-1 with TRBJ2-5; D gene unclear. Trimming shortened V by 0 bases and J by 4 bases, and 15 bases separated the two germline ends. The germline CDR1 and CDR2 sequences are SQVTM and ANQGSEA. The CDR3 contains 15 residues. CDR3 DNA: TGCAGCGTTGAAGATCAGGCTAGAGAGATAGAGACCCAGTACTTC. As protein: CSVEDQAREIETQYF.

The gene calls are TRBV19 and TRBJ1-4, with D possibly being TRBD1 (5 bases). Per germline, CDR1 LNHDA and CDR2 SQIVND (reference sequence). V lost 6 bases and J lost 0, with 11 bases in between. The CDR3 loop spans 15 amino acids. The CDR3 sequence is CASSSQGTTNEKLFF. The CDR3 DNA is TGTGCCAGTAGCTCCCAGGGAACAACTAATGAAAAACTGTTTTTT.

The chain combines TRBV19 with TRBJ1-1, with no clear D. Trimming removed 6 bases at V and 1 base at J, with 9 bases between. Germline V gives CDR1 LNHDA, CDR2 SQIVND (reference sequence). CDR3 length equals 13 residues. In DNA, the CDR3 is TGTGCCAGTAGAGTGTGGGGGAACACTGAAGCTTTCTTT. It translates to CASRVWGNTEAFF.

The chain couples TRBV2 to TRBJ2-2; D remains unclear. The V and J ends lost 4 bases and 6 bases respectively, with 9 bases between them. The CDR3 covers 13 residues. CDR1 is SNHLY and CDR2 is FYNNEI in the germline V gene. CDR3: CASSATYPGELFF. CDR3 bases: TGTGCCAGCAGTGCAACCTATCCCGGGGAGCTGTTTTTT.

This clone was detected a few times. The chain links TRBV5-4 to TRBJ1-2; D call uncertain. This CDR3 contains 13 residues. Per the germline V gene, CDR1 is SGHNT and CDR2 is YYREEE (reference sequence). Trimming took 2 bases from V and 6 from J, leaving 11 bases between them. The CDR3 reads CASSFLSGDGYTF. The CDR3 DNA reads TGTGCCAGCAGCTTCCTTAGTGGGGATGGCTACACCTTC.

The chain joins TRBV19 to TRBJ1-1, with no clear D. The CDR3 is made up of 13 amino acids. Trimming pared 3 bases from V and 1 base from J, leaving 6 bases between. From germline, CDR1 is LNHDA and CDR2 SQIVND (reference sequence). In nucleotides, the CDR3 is TGTGCCAGTAGTATGTATCGGAACACTGAAGCTTTCTTT. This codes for CASSMYRNTEAFF.

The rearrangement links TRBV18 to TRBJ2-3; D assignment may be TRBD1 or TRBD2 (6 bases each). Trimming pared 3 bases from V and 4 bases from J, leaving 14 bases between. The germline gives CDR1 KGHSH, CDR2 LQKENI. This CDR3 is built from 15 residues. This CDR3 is CASSPGGQDSDTQYF. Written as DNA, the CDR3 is TGTGCCAGCTCACCGGGGGGCCAAGACTCAGATACGCAGTATTTT.

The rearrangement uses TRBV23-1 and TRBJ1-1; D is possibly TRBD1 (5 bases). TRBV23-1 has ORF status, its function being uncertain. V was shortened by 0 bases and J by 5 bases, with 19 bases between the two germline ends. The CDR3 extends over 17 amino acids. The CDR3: CASSQSNFRPWGTEAFF. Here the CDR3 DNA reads TGCGCCAGCAGTCAATCTAACTTCCGGCCCTGGGGGACTGAAGCTTTCTTT.

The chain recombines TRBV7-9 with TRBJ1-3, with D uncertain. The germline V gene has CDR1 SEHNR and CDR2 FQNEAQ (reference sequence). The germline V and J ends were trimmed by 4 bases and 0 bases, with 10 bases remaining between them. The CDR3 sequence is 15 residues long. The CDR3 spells CASSWAGYSGNTIYF. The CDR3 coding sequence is TGTGCCAGCAGCTGGGCGGGGTACTCTGGAAACACCATATATTTT.

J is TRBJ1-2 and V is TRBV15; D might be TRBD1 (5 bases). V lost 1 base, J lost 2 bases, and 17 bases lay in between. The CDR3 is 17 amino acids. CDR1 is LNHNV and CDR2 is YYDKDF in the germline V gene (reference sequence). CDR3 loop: CATSRGQNLVPNYGYTF. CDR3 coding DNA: TGTGCCACCAGCAGAGGACAGAACCTAGTACCAAACTATGGCTACACCTTC. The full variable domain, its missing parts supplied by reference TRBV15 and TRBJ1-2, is DAMVIQNPRYQVTQFGKPVTLSCSQTLNHNVMYWYQQKSSQAPKLLFHYYDKDFNNEADTPDNFQSRRPNTSFCFLDIRSPGLGDTAMYLCATSRGQNLVPNYGYTFGSGTRLTVV.

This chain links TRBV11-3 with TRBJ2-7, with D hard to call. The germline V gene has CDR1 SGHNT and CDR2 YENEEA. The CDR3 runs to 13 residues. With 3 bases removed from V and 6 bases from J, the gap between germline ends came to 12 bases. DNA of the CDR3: TGTGCCAGCAGCTTCTCCTATCTGCGCGAGCAGTACTTC. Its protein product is CASSFSYLREQYF.

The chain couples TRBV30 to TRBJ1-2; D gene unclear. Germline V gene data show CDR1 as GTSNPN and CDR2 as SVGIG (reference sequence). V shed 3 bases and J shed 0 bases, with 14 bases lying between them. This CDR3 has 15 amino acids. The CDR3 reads CAWRGGFRANYGYTF. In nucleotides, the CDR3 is TGTGCCTGGAGGGGAGGGTTTCGGGCTAACTATGGCTACACCTTC.

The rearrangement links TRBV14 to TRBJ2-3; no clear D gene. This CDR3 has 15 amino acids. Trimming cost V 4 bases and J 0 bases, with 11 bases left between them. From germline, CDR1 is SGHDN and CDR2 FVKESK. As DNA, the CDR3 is TGTGCCAGCAGCCTAACCCACCCTAGCACAGATACGCAGTATTTT. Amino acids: CASSLTHPSTDTQYF.

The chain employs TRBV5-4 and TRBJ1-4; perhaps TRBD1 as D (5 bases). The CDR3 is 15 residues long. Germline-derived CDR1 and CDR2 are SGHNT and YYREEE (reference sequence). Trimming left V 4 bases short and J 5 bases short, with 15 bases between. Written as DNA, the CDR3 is TGTGCCAGCAGCCCCGGTGGCAGGGAGAATGAAAAACTGTTTTTT. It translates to CASSPGGRENEKLFF. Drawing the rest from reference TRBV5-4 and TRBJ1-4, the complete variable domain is ETGVTQSPTHLIKTRGQQVTLRCSSQSGHNTVSWYQQALGQGPQFIFQYYREEENGRGNFPPRFSGLQFPNYSSELNVNALELDDSALYLCASSPGGRENEKLFFGSGTQLSVL.

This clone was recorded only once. This CDR3 is CSAEAVYQETQYF. The CDR3 coding sequence is TGCAGCGCCGAAGCGGTGTACCAAGAGACCCAGTACTTC. The chain combines TRBV29-1 with TRBJ2-5; tentatively, D is TRBD2 (5 bases). CDR1 is SQVTM, CDR2 ANQGSEA, per germline. Trimming took 7 bases from V and 0 from J, leaving 12 bases between them. The length of the CDR3 is 13 residues. The full variable domain, its missing parts supplied by reference TRBV29-1 and TRBJ2-5, is SAVISQKPSRDICQRGTSLTIQCQVDSQVTMMFWYRQQPGQSLTLIATANQGSEATYESGFVIDKFPISRPNLTFSTLTVSNMSPEDSSIYLCSAEAVYQETQYFGPGTRLLVL.

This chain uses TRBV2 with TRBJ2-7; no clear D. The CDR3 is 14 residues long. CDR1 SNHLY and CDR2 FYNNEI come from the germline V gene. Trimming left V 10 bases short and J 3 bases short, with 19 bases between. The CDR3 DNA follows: TGTGCCACCCAAGAAACCCCTAACGACTACGAGCAGTACTTC. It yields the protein CATQETPNDYEQYF.